Reported below is one T cell receptor beta chain. Its antigen is not identified. The data belong to a study of T cells in Graves' hyperthyroidism and ophthalmopathy. Overall study results and limits: Model output signaled ophthalmopathy a median about seven months ahead of onset.

CDR1 and CDR2 from the germline V gene are DFQATT and SNEGSKA (reference sequence). The CDR3 spans 15 residues. V was pared by 8 bases and J by 7 bases, with 26 bases between. Researchers took RNA transcripts and amplified the TCR beta CDR3 regions from them. Carried out on the TCR CDR3, a first-round RT-PCR used the HTBI primer set. MiXCR was run by TCRdb on the multiplex PCR reads, yielding one entry per CDR3 protein. The sample lists about 640,000 distinct CDR3 sequences; under 25% were seen once. The sequence derives from a young man with Graves' ophthalmopathy. The sample consisted of blood. This rearrangement joins TRBV20-1 to TRBJ1-2; D might be TRBD1 (5 bases). CDR3 bases: TGCAGTCCCGGCGGGCAGGGACCTGTTGGTGGTGGCTACACCTTC. It yields the protein CSPGGQGPVGGGYTF.